This entry describes one T cell receptor (beta chain). Germline assignment: CDR1 MNHEY and CDR2 SMNVEV (reference sequence). V was cut by 5 bases and J by 4 bases, with 17 bases left in between. The CDR3 is made up of 15 amino acids. The data stem from a study of T cell responses to AZD1222 COVID-19 vaccine. Measured with immunoSEQ multiplex PCR; TCRdb has only the in-frame clones, and not every one. The table has 66,000 or so clones, less than 90% seen once. V is TRBV27 and J is TRBJ1-1; D is perhaps TRBD1 (6 bases). This clonotype was sampled from an adult in good health. Sample: peripheral blood, taken on day 0 of AZD1222 vaccination. The CDR3 sequence is CASSTYRVGATEAFF. In nucleotides, the CDR3 is TGTGCCAGCAGTACCTACAGGGTTGGAGCCACTGAAGCTTTCTTT.